The rows below give T cell receptor beta chains drawn from one sample of a study of early T cells in non-severe SARS-CoV-2 infection. TCRdb ran MiXCR on the 5' RACE reads and lists one entry per CDR3 protein. The table records 30,000 to 40,000 distinct CDR3 sequences, about 5.5% of them present only once. Material: whole blood, obtained at baseline. The source is an adult who was a healthcare worker with PCR-confirmed SARS-CoV-2 infection or an uninfected control (not recorded which). Both conserved end residues are part of each CDR3. Each record gives: V gene, J gene, clone size, D gene, CDR3 DNA, CDR3 protein. D genes are given only for firm matches. For some rows the clone size is stated as once, few or many, or as a class when expanded; others skip it.

v_call: TRBV7-9
j_call: TRBJ1-6
clone_size: many
d_call: TRBD1
cdr3_nt: TGTGCCAGCAGCCGTCCCGGACAGGCCAATTCACCCCTCCACTTT
cdr3_aa: CASSRPGQANSPLHF

v_call: TRBV6-5
j_call: TRBJ2-6
clone_size: many
d_call: NA
cdr3_nt: TGTGCCAGGACAGTTGGGGCCAACGTCCTGATTTTC
cdr3_aa: CARTVGANVLIF

v_call: TRBV11-2
j_call: TRBJ2-2
clone_size: NA
d_call: NA
cdr3_nt: TGTGCCAGCAACTTGCTTGGATCCTCAACGGTCCCCGGGGAGCTGTTTTTT
cdr3_aa: CASNLLGSSTVPGELFF

v_call: TRBV11-2
j_call: TRBJ1-2
clone_size: NA
d_call: NA
cdr3_nt: TGTGCCAGCAGCTCCCTCCGCGGCAGGGTTCTAAAAGGCTACACCTTC
cdr3_aa: CASSSLRGRVLKGYTF

v_call: TRBV4-1
j_call: TRBJ2-3
clone_size: few
d_call: TRBD1
cdr3_nt: TGCGCCAGCAGCCTTTCCGGACAGGGGTTCCCAGATACGCAGTATTTT
cdr3_aa: CASSLSGQGFPDTQYF

v_call: TRBV12-3/TRBV12-4
j_call: TRBJ2-3
clone_size: NA
d_call: NA
cdr3_nt: TGTGCCAGCAGTTTACGGGATACAGATACGCAGTATTTT
cdr3_aa: CASSLRDTDTQYF

v_call: TRBV4-1
j_call: TRBJ2-7
clone_size: many
d_call: NA
cdr3_nt: TGCGCCAGCAGCCCGGGGGCTGCTTCCTACGAGCAGTACTTC
cdr3_aa: CASSPGAASYEQYF

v_call: TRBV20-1
j_call: TRBJ2-1
clone_size: many
d_call: NA
cdr3_nt: TGCAGTGCTAGAAACTTAGCGGAACCAGCCTTCAATGAGCAGTTCTTC
cdr3_aa: CSARNLAEPAFNEQFF

v_call: TRBV12-2
j_call: TRBJ1-6
clone_size: many
d_call: NA
cdr3_nt: TGTGCAAGTCGCTTTAAGGCAGGGGAGCATTCACCCCTCCACTTT
cdr3_aa: CASRFKAGEHSPLHF

v_call: TRBV14
j_call: TRBJ2-7
clone_size: many
d_call: NA
cdr3_nt: TGTGCCAGCAGCCATCCAGGGTCCTACGAGCAGTACTTC
cdr3_aa: CASSHPGSYEQYF

v_call: TRBV5-1
j_call: TRBJ2-1
clone_size: many
d_call: NA
cdr3_nt: TGCGCCAGCAGCTTGGCCAAGAATGAGCAGTTCTTC
cdr3_aa: CASSLAKNEQFF

v_call: TRBV11-2
j_call: TRBJ2-3
clone_size: NA
d_call: TRBD2
cdr3_nt: TGTGCCAGCAGCCCCCAACTAGCGGGCACAGATACGCAGTATTTT
cdr3_aa: CASSPQLAGTDTQYF

v_call: TRBV5-6
j_call: TRBJ2-7
clone_size: many
d_call: NA
cdr3_nt: TGTGCCAGCAGACCAATCGCGGGGACGAGCTCCTACGAGCAGTACTTC
cdr3_aa: CASRPIAGTSSYEQYF

v_call: TRBV15
j_call: TRBJ1-2
clone_size: many
d_call: NA
cdr3_nt: TGTGCCACCAGCAGAGATCCAAGCGGGGGCTATGGCTACACCTTC
cdr3_aa: CATSRDPSGGYGYTF

v_call: TRBV28
j_call: TRBJ1-5
clone_size: many
d_call: TRBD1
cdr3_nt: TGTGCCAGCACCCCGACAGGGACCGGCAATCAGCCCCAGCATTTT
cdr3_aa: CASTPTGTGNQPQHF

v_call: TRBV10-3
j_call: TRBJ2-2
clone_size: many
d_call: NA
cdr3_nt: TGTGCCATCAGCGGTCCCCGGGGCGAGGGTAGCACCGGGGAGCTGTTTTTT
cdr3_aa: CAISGPRGEGSTGELFF

v_call: TRBV5-6
j_call: TRBJ2-1
clone_size: many
d_call: NA
cdr3_nt: TGTGCCAGCAGCTTACCGGCCAGCTCTGCGCAGTTCTTC
cdr3_aa: CASSLPASSAQFF

v_call: TRBV11-2
j_call: TRBJ2-3
clone_size: many
d_call: NA
cdr3_nt: TGTGCCAGCAGCTTAATGGCCGGGCCCGACATCCGGAATACGCAGTATTTT
cdr3_aa: CASSLMAGPDIRNTQYF

v_call: TRBV5-4
j_call: TRBJ2-1
clone_size: many
d_call: TRBD2
cdr3_nt: TGTGCCAGCAGTTCAATTGGGGAGGGGCGTGAGCAGTTCTTC
cdr3_aa: CASSSIGEGREQFF

v_call: TRBV6-6
j_call: TRBJ1-1
clone_size: many
d_call: NA
cdr3_nt: TGTGCCAGTGAGGGATTAGGCTTTGAAGCTTTCTTT
cdr3_aa: CASEGLGFEAFF

v_call: TRBV5-1
j_call: TRBJ2-3
clone_size: NA
d_call: NA
cdr3_nt: TGCGCCAGCAGCTCCCAGGATACGCAGTATTTT
cdr3_aa: CASSSQDTQYF

v_call: TRBV2
j_call: TRBJ2-7
clone_size: NA
d_call: NA
cdr3_nt: TGTGCCAGCAGTGCAATACCTGTACGATCCTACGAGCAGTACTTC
cdr3_aa: CASSAIPVRSYEQYF

v_call: TRBV3-1
j_call: TRBJ1-1
clone_size: NA
d_call: NA
cdr3_nt: TGTGCCAGCAGCCAAGGGACAGCGAACACTGAAGCTTTCTTT
cdr3_aa: CASSQGTANTEAFF

v_call: TRBV6-1
j_call: TRBJ2-7
clone_size: many
d_call: TRBD1
cdr3_nt: TGTGCCAGCAGACGGTGGACAGGGCCCTCCTACGAGCAGTACTTC
cdr3_aa: CASRRWTGPSYEQYF

v_call: TRBV20-1
j_call: TRBJ1-5
clone_size: many
d_call: NA
cdr3_nt: TGCAGTGCTGGTCTCGGGAGCAATCAGCCCCAGCATTTT
cdr3_aa: CSAGLGSNQPQHF